Below, 10 T cell receptor beta chains from the same sample are listed, as sequenced in a study of T cells expressing NK-cell markers. TCRdb reprocessed the 5' RACE reads and reports one entry per CDR3 protein, with no DNA. This table lists about 120,000 distinct CDR3 sequences. Sequences were obtained from blood T cells: a sorted CD56 or NKG2C T cell subset, CD4+ or CD8+ T cells, or bulk PBMC T cells (not recorded which). The receptors shown here come from a woman aged 18 to 75 in good health.

CDR3: CASSQVPGQASNEQFF. The V gene is TRBV4-3, the J gene TRBJ2-1; the D call of TRBD1 rests on TCRdb alone, since no DNA is present to check it. The V gene's germline CDR1 is LGHNA and CDR2 YSLEER. This CDR3 comprises 16 residues.

V and J are TRBV20-1 and TRBJ2-1; absent DNA, TCRdb's TRBD1 call cannot be checked. This CDR3 spans 15 amino acids. Germline V gives CDR1 DFQATT, CDR2 SNEGSKA (reference sequence). CDR3 residues: CSAPGQRVTYNEQFF.

The CDR3 spells CASRPGELGGYTF. The genes are TRBV5-4 and TRBJ1-2; the D gene TCRdb calls, TRBD1, cannot be checked with no DNA. The germline gives CDR1 SGHNT, CDR2 YYREEE (reference sequence). The CDR3 consists of 13 residues.

This chain joins TRBV6-1 and TRBJ1-5. Germline CDR1 and CDR2: MNHNS and SASEGT. The CDR3 contains 15 residues. The CDR3 protein is CASSEVRTANQPQHF.

The gene calls are TRBV29-1 and TRBJ2-7; there is no DNA to check the TCRdb D call of TRBD1. Germline values: CDR1 SQVTM, CDR2 ANQGSEA. CDR3 length: 12 amino acids. The chain's CDR3 is CRPGQGPRRGYF.

This rearrangement joins TRBV5-5 to TRBJ1-5; TCRdb's assignment of TRBD1 cannot be checked, as there is no DNA. Germline values: CDR1 SGHKS, CDR2 YYEKEE (reference sequence). CDR3 length: 17 amino acids. Here the CDR3 reads CASRPNPGQHSRQPQHF.

This chain links TRBV9 with TRBJ2-3. This CDR3 has 11 residues. The germline V gene encodes CDR1 SGDLS and CDR2 YYNGEE. The CDR3 spells CASSSRDTQYF.

The chain joins TRBV14 to TRBJ1-6; TCRdb's D gene call, TRBD1, goes unchecked for lack of DNA. Germline CDR1 reads SGHDN; CDR2 reads FVKESK. The CDR3 is 13 amino acids. CDR3: CASSRQGASPLHF.

The chain combines TRBV12-3 or TRBV12-4 with TRBJ2-2. The CDR3 is 13 residues long. The CDR3 is CASSSVRPGELFF.

The J gene is TRBJ2-7, the V gene TRBV6-1; the D gene TCRdb calls, TRBD2, cannot be checked with no DNA. The CDR3 consists of 14 residues. Looked up from germline, CDR1 is MNHNS and CDR2 is SASEGT. The CDR3 is CASSLAQTSYEQYF.